Below are 5 T cell receptor beta chains sequenced from a single sample in a study of cytomegalovirus exposure and HLA in healthy donors. It was with 60 Vbeta and 13 Jbeta primers that the PCR ran. Profiled with immunoSEQ multiplex PCR; TCRdb holds only in-frame clones, not every one. Of 100,000 or so clones listed, 74% are singletons. Sequencing was performed on PBMCs. Receptors originate from a human donor in good health.

The V call is TRBV5-8, the J call TRBJ2-3; 11 positions agree with TRBD2. There are 17 residues in the CDR3. Germline CDR1 is SGHTS and CDR2 is YDEGEE. Trimming at V came to 4 bases and at J to 0 bases, leaving 7 bases not matched to a gene. The CDR3 coding sequence is TGTGCCAGCAGCCCTGGGACTAGCGGAGAAAGCACAGATACGCAGTATTTT. Protein sequence: CASSPGTSGESTDTQYF.

The chain combines TRBV27 with TRBJ2-7, with TRBD2 as a possible D gene (6 bases). CDR3 length: 13 residues. Germline V gives CDR1 MNHEY, CDR2 SMNVEV (reference sequence). V lost 4 bases to trimming and J lost 5 bases, with 12 bases between them. The CDR3 region has the DNA TGTGCCAGCAGTTCCGGGGGTAGGCACGAGCAGTACTTC. Protein sequence: CASSSGGRHEQYF.

This rearrangement joins TRBV27 to TRBJ2-7, with 10 bases that match TRBD2. This CDR3 comprises 17 residues. Germline V lookup: CDR1 MNHEY, CDR2 SMNVEV (reference sequence). V shed 2 bases, J shed 4 bases, and the junction held 11 bases outside the gene matches. The CDR3 region is CASSLSAGLALEYEQYF. CDR3 nucleotide sequence: TGTGCCAGCAGTTTAAGTGCGGGACTAGCGTTGGAGTACGAGCAGTACTTC.

The chain is built from TRBV5-8 and TRBJ2-3; 8 bases match TRBD1. Per the germline V gene, CDR1 is SGHTS and CDR2 is YDEGEE. This CDR3 spans 13 amino acids. After removal of 7 bases from V and 4 bases from J, the junction contained 5 bases not matched to a gene. In nucleotides, the CDR3 is TGTGCCAGCCTCCAGGGGGCGGCAGATACGCAGTATTTT. Protein product: CASLQGAADTQYF. The full variable domain, with the rest looked up from reference TRBV5-8 and TRBJ2-3, is EAGVTQSPTHLIKTRGQQATLRCSPISGHTSVYWYQQALGLGLQFLLWYDEGEERNRGNFPPRFSGRQFPNYSSELNVNALELEDSALYLCASLQGAADTQYFGPGTRLTVL.

J is TRBJ1-6 and V is TRBV6-5; 8 positions match TRBD1. The trim removed 0 bases at V and 4 bases at J, leaving 2 bases unmatched. Germline lookup yields CDR1 MNHEY and CDR2 SVGAGI. The CDR3 has 16 residues. Here the CDR3 reads CASSYSGQAYNSPLHF. In DNA form, the CDR3 reads TGTGCCAGCAGTTACTCGGGACAGGCATATAATTCACCCCTCCACTTT.